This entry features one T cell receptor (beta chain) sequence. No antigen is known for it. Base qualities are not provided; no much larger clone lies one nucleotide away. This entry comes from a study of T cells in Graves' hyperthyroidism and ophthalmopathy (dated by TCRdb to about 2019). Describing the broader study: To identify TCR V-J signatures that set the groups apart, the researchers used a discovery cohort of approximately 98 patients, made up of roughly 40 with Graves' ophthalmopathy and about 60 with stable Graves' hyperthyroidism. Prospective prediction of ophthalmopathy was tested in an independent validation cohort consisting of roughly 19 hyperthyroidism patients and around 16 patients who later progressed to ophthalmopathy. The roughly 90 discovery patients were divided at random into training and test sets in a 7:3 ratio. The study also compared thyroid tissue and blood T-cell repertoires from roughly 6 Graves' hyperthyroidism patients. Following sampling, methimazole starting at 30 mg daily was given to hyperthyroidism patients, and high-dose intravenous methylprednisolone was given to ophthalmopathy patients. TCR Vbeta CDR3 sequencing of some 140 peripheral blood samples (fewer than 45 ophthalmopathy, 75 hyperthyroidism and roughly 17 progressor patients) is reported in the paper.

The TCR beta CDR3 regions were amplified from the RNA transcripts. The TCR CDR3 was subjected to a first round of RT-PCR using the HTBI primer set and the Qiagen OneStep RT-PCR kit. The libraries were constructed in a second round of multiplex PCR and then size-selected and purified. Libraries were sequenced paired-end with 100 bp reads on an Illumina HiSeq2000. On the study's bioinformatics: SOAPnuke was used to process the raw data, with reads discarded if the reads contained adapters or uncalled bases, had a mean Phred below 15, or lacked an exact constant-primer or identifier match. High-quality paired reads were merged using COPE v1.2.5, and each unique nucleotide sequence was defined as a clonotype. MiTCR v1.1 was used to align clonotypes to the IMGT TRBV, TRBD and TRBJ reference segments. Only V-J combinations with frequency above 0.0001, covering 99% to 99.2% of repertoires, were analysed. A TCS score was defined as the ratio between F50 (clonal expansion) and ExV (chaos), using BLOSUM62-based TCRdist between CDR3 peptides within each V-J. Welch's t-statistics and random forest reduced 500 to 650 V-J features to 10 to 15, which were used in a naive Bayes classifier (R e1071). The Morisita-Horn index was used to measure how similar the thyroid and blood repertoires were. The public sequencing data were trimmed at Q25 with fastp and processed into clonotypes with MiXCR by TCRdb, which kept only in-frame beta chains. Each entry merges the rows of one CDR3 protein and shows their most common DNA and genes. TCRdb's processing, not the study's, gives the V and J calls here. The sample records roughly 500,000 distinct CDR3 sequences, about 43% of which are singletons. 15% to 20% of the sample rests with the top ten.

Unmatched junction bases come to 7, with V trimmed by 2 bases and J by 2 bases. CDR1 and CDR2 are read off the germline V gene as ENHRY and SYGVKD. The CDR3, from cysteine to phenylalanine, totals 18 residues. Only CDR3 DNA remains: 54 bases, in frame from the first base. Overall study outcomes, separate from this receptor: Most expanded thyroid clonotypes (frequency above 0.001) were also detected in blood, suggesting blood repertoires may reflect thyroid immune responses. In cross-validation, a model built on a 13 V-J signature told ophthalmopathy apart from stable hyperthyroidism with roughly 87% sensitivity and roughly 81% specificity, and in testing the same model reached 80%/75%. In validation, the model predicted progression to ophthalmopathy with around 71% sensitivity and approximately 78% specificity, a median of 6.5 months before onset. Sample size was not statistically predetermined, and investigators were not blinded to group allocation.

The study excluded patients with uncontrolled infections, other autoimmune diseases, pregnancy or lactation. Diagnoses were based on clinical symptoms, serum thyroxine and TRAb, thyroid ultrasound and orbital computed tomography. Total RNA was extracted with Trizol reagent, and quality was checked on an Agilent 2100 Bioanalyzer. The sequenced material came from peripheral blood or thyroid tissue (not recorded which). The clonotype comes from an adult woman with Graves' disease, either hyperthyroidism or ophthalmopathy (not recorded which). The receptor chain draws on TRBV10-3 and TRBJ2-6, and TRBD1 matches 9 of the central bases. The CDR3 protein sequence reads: CAISEIKGQGTGANVLTF. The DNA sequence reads TGTGCCATCAGTGAGATAAAAGGACAGGGGACTGGGGCCAACGTCCTGACTTTC.